This T cell receptor (beta chain) was profiled in a study of blood T cells in healthy people across ages. PCR was performed a second time for about 7 to 11 cycles using a sample-barcoded 5' primer and a J-beta primer mix. TCRdb recomputed calls from the 5' RACE reads with MiXCR, one row per CDR3 protein. The sample comprises about 970,000 distinct CDR3 sequences, approximately 50% of which are singletons, and about a fifth rests with the top ten. Trimming took 1 base from V and 1 from J; bases not matched to a gene: 6. Germline loops: CDR1 SGHRS, CDR2 YFSETQ. CDR3 length: 16 amino acids. Concerning this clonotype itself: The antigen is not known.

Regarding the study as a whole: Both naive CD4+ cell counts and diversity were greater in long-lived donors than in aged donors. With age, beta diversity per million T cells declined roughly linearly, significantly by approximately 41. Total diversity from one million sequenced T cells was likely underestimated. Donor CMV status was unknown, possibly confounding expanded clonotype changes.

The gene calls are TRBV5-1 and TRBJ2-3; 7 positions agree with TRBD2. The specimen was blood. The clonotype comes from a woman aged 55-69 years in good health. The CDR3 sequence is CASSLSLAGGTDTQYF. CDR3 DNA sequence: TGCGCCAGCAGCTTGTCGTTGGCGGGAGGCACAGATACGCAGTATTTT.